These 30 T cell receptor beta chains originate from one sample sequenced in a study of cytomegalovirus exposure and HLA in healthy donors. The assay was immunoSEQ multiplex PCR, and TCRdb's table has in-frame clones only and misses some. The sample shows some 120,000 clones, more than 75% of them seen only once. The sequenced sample was PBMCs. These receptors all stem from a woman aged 25-40 years in good health and CMV-seronegative.

The V and J genes are TRBV6-5 and TRBJ2-1; no definite D call. The ends were cut back, 0 bases at V and 9 bases at J, with 9 bases in the middle. Germline loops: CDR1 MNHEY, CDR2 SVGAGI. The CDR3 is 13 amino acids. The CDR3 DNA reads as TGTGCCAGCAGTTACTCCCCCTCGGGTGAGCAGTTCTTC. It is translated as CASSYSPSGEQFF.

This CDR3 is CASSELRNYGYTF. Here the CDR3 DNA reads TGTGCCAGCAGTGAACTCAGAAACTATGGCTACACCTTC. This chain uses TRBV6-1 with TRBJ1-2; D unresolved. CDR3 size: 13 residues. The V end was cut by 2 bases, the J end by 2 bases, with 6 bases between. Germline-derived CDR1 and CDR2 are MNHNS and SASEGT.

This chain joins TRBV5-6 and TRBJ1-2; D may be TRBD1 (6 bases). V was shortened by 2 bases and J by 4 bases, with 9 bases between the two germline ends. Looked up from germline, CDR1 is SGHDT and CDR2 is YYEEEE. This CDR3 contains 13 residues. CDR3 residues: CASSLQGIYGYTF. The CDR3 DNA sequence: TGTGCCAGCAGCTTACAGGGAATCTATGGCTACACCTTC.

The genes are TRBV27 and TRBJ2-5; TRBD2 matches at 9 bases. Trimming at V came to 6 bases and at J to 5 bases, leaving 10 bases not matched to a gene. CDR1 is MNHEY and CDR2 is SMNVEV in the germline V gene (reference sequence). The CDR3 contains 15 residues. The CDR3 loop is CASRGGASGEETQYF. The CDR3, as DNA: TGTGCCAGCAGGGGGGGGGCTAGCGGGGAGGAGACCCAGTACTTC.

The chain has TRBV30 and TRBJ2-3; D remains unclear. CDR1 and CDR2 (germline): GTSNPN, SVGIG (reference sequence). The CDR3 extends over 10 amino acids. With 3 bases removed from V and 6 bases from J, the gap between germline ends came to 4 bases. The CDR3 reads CAWRADTQYF. For the CDR3, the DNA is TGTGCCTGGAGAGCTGATACGCAGTATTTT.

The genes are TRBV11-2 and TRBJ2-3, with D possibly matching TRBD2 (6 bases). CDR3 length equals 15 residues. Trimming removed 0 bases from V and 0 bases from J, with 7 bases in between. Germline values: CDR1 SGHAT, CDR2 FQNNGV. Here the CDR3 reads CASSLELASTDTQYF. CDR3 nucleotide sequence: TGTGCCAGCAGCTTAGAACTAGCCAGCACAGATACGCAGTATTTT. The whole variable domain, filled in from reference TRBV11-2 and TRBJ2-3, reads EAGVAQSPRYKIIEKRQSVAFWCNPISGHATLYWYQQILGQGPKLLIQFQNNGVVDDSQLPKDRFSAERLKGVDSTLKIQPAKLEDSAVYLCASSLELASTDTQYFGPGTRLTVL.

This clone was observed a few times. The genes are TRBV7-9 and TRBJ1-4, with D possibly matching TRBD1 (5 bases). The CDR3 is 14 amino acids. CDR1 is SEHNR and CDR2 is FQNEAQ in the germline V gene (reference sequence). The V gene lost 8 bases and the J gene lost 6 bases, with 16 bases spanning the gap. DNA for the CDR3: TGTGCCAGCTGTAAGGGGCTTGAAGATGAAAAACTGTTTTTT. This sequence encodes CASCKGLEDEKLFF.

The J gene is TRBJ2-3, the V gene TRBV5-1; tentatively, D is TRBD2 (5 bases). There are 15 residues in the CDR3. The V and J ends lost 0 bases and 0 bases respectively, with 8 bases between them. From germline, CDR1 is SGHRS and CDR2 YFSETQ. The CDR3 region is CASSLGTVSTDTQYF. CDR3 bases: TGCGCCAGCAGCTTGGGGACTGTTAGCACAGATACGCAGTATTTT.

The rearrangement uses TRBV7-2 and TRBJ2-3, with 8 bases that match TRBD2. Germline trimming cut 1 base from V and 1 base from J; bases unmatched to any gene: 4. The CDR3 runs to 16 residues. CDR1 and CDR2 (germline): SGHTA, FQGNSA. This CDR3 reads CASSLVGGGRTDTQYF. The CDR3 DNA reads TGTGCCAGCAGCTTAGTAGGCGGGGGGCGCACAGATACGCAGTATTTT.

The chain links TRBV5-1 to TRBJ1-3, with D possibly matching TRBD1 (6 bases). The CDR3 length is 15 residues. Trimming pared 2 bases from V and 4 bases from J, leaving 13 bases between. From germline, CDR1 is SGHRS and CDR2 YFSETQ. Here the CDR3 DNA reads TGCGCCAGCAGCTTCGGATCGGGGGGCGGAAACACCATATATTTT. This gives the protein CASSFGSGGGNTIYF.

The chain employs TRBV7-9 and TRBJ2-7, with D tentatively TRBD2 (6 bases). CDR1 SEHNR and CDR2 FQNEAQ come from the germline V gene (reference sequence). The CDR3 is made up of 16 amino acids. V was pared by 0 bases and J by 2 bases, with 14 bases between. The CDR3 region is CASSLASGGYPYEQYF. The CDR3 nucleotides are TGTGCCAGCAGCTTAGCGAGTGGGGGGTACCCCTACGAGCAGTACTTC.

This rearrangement joins TRBV25-1 to TRBJ1-1; D unclear. There are 12 residues in the CDR3. Deletions cut 4 bases from V and 0 bases from J, with 3 bases between. Germline-derived CDR1 and CDR2 are MGHDK and SYGVNS. The DNA of the CDR3 is TGTGCCAGCAGTGGAGTGAACACTGAAGCTTTCTTT. This sequence encodes CASSGVNTEAFF.

The rearrangement uses TRBV5-1 and TRBJ2-7, with 7 positions matching TRBD1. V lost 4 bases to trimming and J lost 3 bases; unmatched junction nucleotides: 7. Germline CDR1 SGHRS, CDR2 YFSETQ. CDR3 length: 14 residues. Written as DNA, the CDR3 is TGCGCCAGCAGCCAAGGACGGACAGGCTACGAGCAGTACTTC. This sequence encodes CASSQGRTGYEQYF.

V usage is TRBV7-2 and J usage is TRBJ2-5; D is perhaps TRBD2 (6 bases). Germline CDR1 and CDR2: SGHTA and FQGNSA. V was pared by 1 base and J by 5 bases, with 17 bases between. CDR3 length: 16 residues. CDR3 residues: CASSLGVTGRGETQYF. In DNA, the CDR3 is TGTGCCAGCAGCTTAGGAGTAACAGGTCGGGGGGAGACCCAGTACTTC.

This clone showed up just a few times. This chain connects TRBV7-6 to TRBJ2-5; the D is unclear. Germline values: CDR1 SGHVS, CDR2 FNYEAQ. Between the trimmed V and J ends, which lost 6 bases and 5 bases, there was a span of 10 bases. CDR3 size: 12 residues. CDR3 sequence (DNA): TGTGCCAGCAGTCCACCCGCGGAGACCCAGTACTTC. Translated: CASSPPAETQYF.

This chain connects TRBV2 to TRBJ2-7; 8 bases map to TRBD1. Germline CDR1 is SNHLY and CDR2 is FYNNEI. The CDR3 consists of 13 residues. V lost 5 bases and J lost 6; bases outside the gene matches: 6. In DNA, the CDR3 is TGTGCCAGCAGTCAGGACAGGGCGGGCGAGCAGTACTTC. It encodes CASSQDRAGEQYF.

The chain joins TRBV5-5 to TRBJ2-5, with 7 bases aligning to TRBD1. Per germline, CDR1 SGHKS and CDR2 YYEKEE (reference sequence). The ends lost 2 bases at V and 2 bases at J; junction bases unmatched: 6. This CDR3 region has 15 residues. CDR3 sequence reads: CASSLLRGPQETQYF. DNA for the CDR3: TGTGCCAGCAGCTTACTTAGGGGGCCGCAAGAGACCCAGTACTTC.

CDR3 nucleotide sequence: TGTGCCAGCAGTTTCCAGGCAGCCTTCTCAATAGAGACCCAGTACTTC. Translation gives CASSFQAAFSIETQYF. This rearrangement joins TRBV27 to TRBJ2-5; D ambiguous. Germline V gene data show CDR1 as MNHEY and CDR2 as SMNVEV (reference sequence). The CDR3 totals 16 residues. Trimming took 3 bases from V and 4 from J, leaving 18 bases between them.

In its sample, this clone was seen once. The gene calls are TRBV2 and TRBJ2-7, with D tentatively TRBD2 (5 bases). This CDR3 contains 14 residues. With 7 bases removed from V and 0 bases from J, the gap between germline ends came to 13 bases. Germline assignment: CDR1 SNHLY and CDR2 FYNNEI. The CDR3 protein is CASTSVRDSYEQYF. The CDR3, as DNA: TGTGCCAGCACCTCGGTACGGGACTCCTACGAGCAGTACTTC.

The chain uses TRBV7-8 and TRBJ1-6; no reliable D call. Germline CDR1 reads SGHVS; CDR2 reads FQNEAQ. V was clipped by 0 bases and J by 7 bases, with 4 bases between them. CDR3 length equals 13 residues. In DNA form, the CDR3 reads TGTGCCAGCAGCTTAGCGAGGAATTCACCCCTCCACTTT. It translates to CASSLARNSPLHF.

The rearrangement joins TRBV19 to TRBJ2-5; TRBD2 is a possible D gene (7 bases). The germline gives CDR1 LNHDA, CDR2 SQIVND (reference sequence). Trimming took off 0 bases at V and 5 bases at J, with 13 bases between the two ends. The CDR3 runs to 15 residues. Written as DNA, the CDR3 is TGTGCCAGTAGTATAGACTCGGGGGGCGGGGAGACCCAGTACTTC. Its protein is CASSIDSGGGETQYF. Full variable domain (outside the CDR3, taken from reference TRBV19 and TRBJ2-5): DGGITQSPKYLFRKEGQNVTLSCEQNLNHDAMYWYRQDPGQGLRLIYYSQIVNDFQKGDIAEGYSVSREKKESFPLTVTSAQKNPTAFYLCASSIDSGGGETQYFGPGTRLLVL.

This chain uses TRBV7-9 with TRBJ2-3; weak D call: TRBD2 (5 bases). The V gene lost 5 bases and the J gene lost 6 bases, with 15 bases spanning the gap. CDR1 is SEHNR, CDR2 FQNEAQ, per germline (reference sequence). The CDR3 spans 14 residues. In nucleotides, the CDR3 is TGTGCCAGCAGCCCTCGTTCGGGATCCGATACGCAGTATTTT. This translates into CASSPRSGSDTQYF.

The sample holds a few counts of this clone. CDR3 residues: CASGNRVGYTF. CDR3 nucleotides: TGTGCCAGCGGTAACAGGGTTGGCTACACCTTC. V usage is TRBV6-5 and J usage is TRBJ1-2; a possible D gene is TRBD1 (6 bases). V lost 8 bases to trimming and J lost 7 bases, with 11 bases between them. Germline CDR1 reads MNHEY; CDR2 reads SVGAGI. This CDR3 is built from 11 residues.

This rearrangement joins TRBV7-9 to TRBJ2-3; 7 bases agree with TRBD1. The CDR3 has 14 amino acids. Trimming took 4 bases from V and 4 from J; bases not matched to a gene: 5. CDR1 is SEHNR, CDR2 FQNEAQ, per germline (reference sequence). The CDR3 loop reads CASSSTGPPDTQYF. DNA of the CDR3: TGTGCCAGCAGCTCGACAGGGCCCCCAGATACGCAGTATTTT.

This chain uses TRBV7-2 with TRBJ2-7; 10 bases are shared with TRBD1. The germline gives CDR1 SGHTA, CDR2 FQGNSA. The CDR3 runs 15 residues. V was clipped by 3 bases and J by 0 bases; unmatched bases: 2. CDR3 bases: TGTGCCAGCAGCTTGTGGACAGGGGGCTCCTACGAGCAGTACTTC. It yields the protein CASSLWTGGSYEQYF.

V gene TRBV11-3 combines with J gene TRBJ2-7; 9 nucleotides align to TRBD1. This CDR3 is 14 amino acids long. V trimming: 4 bases; J trimming: 5 bases; junction bases outside the gene matches: 6. CDR1 SGHNT and CDR2 YENEEA come from the germline V gene. The CDR3 region is CASSWSQGAHEQYF. DNA for the CDR3: TGTGCCAGCAGCTGGTCACAGGGGGCTCACGAGCAGTACTTC.

The gene calls are TRBV7-8 and TRBJ2-7; D possibly corresponds to TRBD1 (6 bases). Germline V gives CDR1 SGHVS, CDR2 FQNEAQ. V gave up 1 base and J gave up 0 bases, with 13 bases separating them. The length of the CDR3 is 16 residues. Written as DNA, the CDR3 is TGTGCCAGCAGCTTAGAGGGCCAGGACAGCTCCTACGAGCAGTACTTC. Translated: CASSLEGQDSSYEQYF.

The gene calls are TRBV7-9 and TRBJ1-6; D is unresolved. The CDR3 extends over 12 amino acids. The germline gives CDR1 SEHNR, CDR2 FQNEAQ (reference sequence). Trimming removed 3 bases at V and 8 bases at J, with 5 bases between. The CDR3 sequence is CASSFGDSPLHF. The CDR3 region has the DNA TGTGCCAGCAGCTTCGGTGATTCACCCCTCCACTTT.

CDR3 sequence reads: CASRPGQSSGNTIYF. As DNA, the CDR3 is TGTGCCAGTCGACCGGGACAGAGCTCTGGAAACACCATATATTTT. The gene calls are TRBV19 and TRBJ1-3, with 7 bases identical to TRBD1. The V segment lost 8 bases and the J segment 0 bases; nucleotides outside the gene matches: 7. Germline CDR1 LNHDA, CDR2 SQIVND (reference sequence). The CDR3 contains 15 residues.

This chain connects TRBV6-1 to TRBJ2-7; possibly TRBD2 for D (6 bases). This CDR3 region has 13 residues. Trimming removed 4 bases at V and 6 bases at J, with 13 bases between. Germline CDR1 MNHNS, CDR2 SASEGT. In DNA, the CDR3 is TGTGCCAGCAGTGTTGGGGGGACGGGCGAGCAGTACTTC. This encodes CASSVGGTGEQYF.